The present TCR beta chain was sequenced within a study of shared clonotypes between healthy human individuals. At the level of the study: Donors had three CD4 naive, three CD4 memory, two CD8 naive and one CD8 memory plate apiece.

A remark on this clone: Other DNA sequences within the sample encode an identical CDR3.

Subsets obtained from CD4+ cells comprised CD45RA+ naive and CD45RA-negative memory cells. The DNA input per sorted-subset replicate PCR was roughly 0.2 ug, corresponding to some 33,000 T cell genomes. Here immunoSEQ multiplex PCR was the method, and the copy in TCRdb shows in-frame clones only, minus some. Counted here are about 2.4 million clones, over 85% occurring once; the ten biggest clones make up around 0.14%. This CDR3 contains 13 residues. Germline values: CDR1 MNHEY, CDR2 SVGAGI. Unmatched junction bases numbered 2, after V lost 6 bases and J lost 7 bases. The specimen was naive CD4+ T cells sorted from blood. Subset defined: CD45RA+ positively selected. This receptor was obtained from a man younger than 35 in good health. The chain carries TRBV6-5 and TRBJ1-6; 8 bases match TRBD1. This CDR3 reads CASSRDRNSPLHF. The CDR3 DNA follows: TGTGCCAGCAGCAGGGACAGGAATTCACCCCTCCACTTT.